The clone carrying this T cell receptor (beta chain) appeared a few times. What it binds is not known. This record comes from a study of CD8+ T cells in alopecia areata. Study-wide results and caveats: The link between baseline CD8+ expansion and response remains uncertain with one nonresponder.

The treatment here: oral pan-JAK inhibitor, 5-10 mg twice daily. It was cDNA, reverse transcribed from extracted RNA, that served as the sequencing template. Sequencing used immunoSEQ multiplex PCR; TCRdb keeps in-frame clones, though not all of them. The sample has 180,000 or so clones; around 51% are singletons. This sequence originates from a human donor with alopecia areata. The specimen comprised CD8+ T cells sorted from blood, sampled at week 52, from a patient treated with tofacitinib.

Here the CDR3 DNA reads TGTGCCTGGAGTGGACTTGGGACATCAAACTATGGCTACACCTTC. Amino acid sequence: CAWSGLGTSNYGYTF. The chain combines TRBV30 with TRBJ1-2; maybe TRBD1 (6 bases). The germline gives CDR1 GTSNPN, CDR2 SVGIG (reference sequence). The CDR3 consists of 15 residues. With 1 base removed from V and 2 bases from J, the gap between germline ends came to 14 bases.